The entry below describes one TCR beta chain. The primer mix had 60 Vbeta and 13 Jbeta primers. Sequenced by immunoSEQ multiplex PCR; TCRdb stores in-frame clones only, minus some. Of 120,000 or so clones listed, roughly four fifths were seen once; the top ten hold approximately 5.4%. These data come from a study of cytomegalovirus exposure and HLA in healthy donors. Healthy bone marrow donors supplied every sample. Germline trimming cut 4 bases from V and 7 bases from J; bases unmatched to any gene: 3. In germline, CDR1 is SGDLS, CDR2 YYNGEE. CDR3 length equals 14 residues. The V call is TRBV9, the J call TRBJ1-6; 9 bases fit TRBD1. The sequencing sample was made of PBMCs. This TCR was recovered from a woman between 50 and 59 years old in good health and CMV-seropositive. The CDR3 region has the DNA TGTGCCAGCAGCCGGGACAGGGTAAATTCACCCCTCCACTTT. Translating it yields CASSRDRVNSPLHF.